This passage covers 10 T cell receptor beta chains from one sample sequenced in a study of T cell repertoires in cytomegalovirus infection. MiXCR, run by TCRdb on the reads, gives a single entry per CDR3 protein. The sample holds some 280,000 distinct CDR3 sequences, roughly 13% seen once. The specimen sequenced was PBMCs. The receptor set was obtained from a human donor in good health (CMV status not recorded). Some clones in this sample may be carry-over from other donors' samples.

The chain is built from TRBV20-1 and TRBJ2-7; D is uncertain. V shed 5 bases and J shed 2 bases, with 13 bases lying between them. This CDR3 has 13 residues. The germline V gene has CDR1 DFQATT and CDR2 SNEGSKA (reference sequence). The CDR3 bases are TGCAGTGCTTGTAAGGTTGGGGCCTACGAGCAGTACTTC. Amino acids: CSACKVGAYEQYF.

This clonotype was detected a few times. The J gene is TRBJ2-1, the V gene TRBV27; no clear D gene. The CDR3 contains 15 residues. The ends were cut back, 0 bases at V and 2 bases at J, with 8 bases in the middle. The germline V gene encodes CDR1 MNHEY and CDR2 SMNVEV (reference sequence). CDR3 bases: TGTGCCAGCAGTTTATCGTGGGCGGCCTACAATGAGCAGTTCTTC. Its protein is CASSLSWAAYNEQFF.

The genes are TRBV18 and TRBJ2-7; D is unresolved. Trimming removed 5 bases from V and 6 bases from J, with 8 bases in between. The CDR3 consists of 11 residues. Germline V lookup: CDR1 KGHSH, CDR2 LQKENI. The CDR3 DNA reads TGTGCCAGCTCAGGCGAGGTCGAGCAGTACTTC. Translating it yields CASSGEVEQYF.

The table lists this clonotype with a few counts. This chain links TRBV2 with TRBJ2-1; TRBD2 matches at 7 bases. This CDR3 region has 14 residues. Germline V gives CDR1 SNHLY, CDR2 FYNNEI. The V and J ends lost 5 bases and 6 bases, in that order; junction bases with no gene match: 7. This CDR3 is CASSFLAAANEQFF. CDR3 DNA: TGTGCCAGCAGTTTCCTAGCGGCCGCCAATGAGCAGTTCTTC.

This clonotype has only a few counts. The J gene is TRBJ2-5, the V gene TRBV5-1; no clear D gene. Germline loops: CDR1 SGHRS, CDR2 YFSETQ. V was trimmed by 2 bases and J by 3 bases, leaving 5 bases between them. The CDR3 length is 12 residues. In DNA form, the CDR3 reads TGCGCCAGCAGCTTAGGAAAAGAGACCCAGTACTTC. Encoded protein: CASSLGKETQYF.

This clonotype was seen ten or more times. The CDR3 region is CASSLLTGVQLFF. CDR3 coding DNA: TGTGCCAGCAGCTTACTGACCGGGGTTCAACTGTTTTTT. V gene TRBV7-2 combines with J gene TRBJ1-4; D is unclear. Germline-derived CDR1 and CDR2 are SGHTA and FQGNSA. V lost 2 bases to trimming and J lost 12 bases, with 13 bases between them. This CDR3 comprises 13 residues.

The chain combines TRBV20-1 with TRBJ1-5; maybe TRBD1 (6 bases). Germline-derived CDR1 and CDR2 are DFQATT and SNEGSKA (reference sequence). V lost 0 bases and J 15 bases, leaving 12 bases between the germline ends. The length of the CDR3 is 11 residues. CDR3 region: CSARDMGGLHF. CDR3 nucleotide sequence: TGCAGTGCTAGAGATATGGGGGGCTTGCATTTT.

This clonotype was observed at least ten times. The gene calls are TRBV7-2 and TRBJ1-3; D is perhaps TRBD1 (5 bases). Trimming shortened V by 6 bases and J by 2 bases, and 8 bases separated the two germline ends. Germline loops: CDR1 SGHTA, CDR2 FQGNSA. The CDR3 extends over 13 amino acids. CDR3 protein: CASRPGAGNTIYF. CDR3 nucleotide sequence: TGTGCCAGCAGGCCGGGGGCTGGAAACACCATATATTTT.

The chain links TRBV7-9 to TRBJ2-1, with 8 bases matching TRBD2. The trim removed 5 bases at V and 4 bases at J, leaving 10 bases unmatched. The CDR3 sequence is 16 residues long. Germline V gene data show CDR1 as SEHNR and CDR2 as FQNEAQ (reference sequence). CDR3 in amino acids: CASSLGVAGIYNEQFF. For the CDR3, the DNA is TGTGCCAGCAGCCTAGGGGTAGCGGGAATTTACAATGAGCAGTTCTTC.

This clonotype was picked up many times. The CDR3 loop reads CASRFWQGVYGYTF. The CDR3 DNA sequence: TGTGCCAGCAGATTCTGGCAGGGGGTTTATGGCTACACCTTC. The chain recombines TRBV28 with TRBJ1-2, with 7 bases that match TRBD1. Germline V gene lookup returns CDR1 MDHEN and CDR2 SYDVKM. This CDR3 is 14 amino acids long. J gave up 5 bases and V 6 bases, and 9 bases lay outside the gene matches.